The text below deals with one TCR beta chain. There are 17 residues in the CDR3. Germline V lookup: CDR1 SGHNT, CDR2 YENEEA. J gave up 1 base and V 3 bases, and 5 bases lay outside the gene matches. These data come from a study of blood T cell dynamics during melanoma immunotherapy. Study-level background: Standard first-line treatment here was pembrolizumab or nivolumab plus ipilimumab in metastatic melanoma.

The time point was: pre-treatment baseline. Disease control meant complete response, partial response or stable disease at 12 weeks. A fixed DNA input of approximately 400 ng was used per bulk PBMC sample. Some clones are missing from TCRdb's copy, which holds only in-frame ones; the method was immunoSEQ multiplex PCR. The table records approximately 9,600 clones, around 90% of them present only once. This chain links TRBV11-3 with TRBJ2-6; 8 nucleotides align to TRBD1. This TCR was recovered from a human donor with melanoma. This sample comprised blood, obtained from a patient treated with checkpoint blockade. The CDR3 sequence: CASSFTGTGSGANVLTF. In DNA, the CDR3 is TGTGCCAGCAGCTTTACTGGGACAGGATCTGGGGCCAACGTCCTGACTTTC.